This TCR beta chain was captured by sequencing in a study of shared clonotypes between healthy human individuals (dated by TCRdb to the early 2020s). Study-wide context: The cohort comprised a couple of women and three men aged 18 to 49 years. Blood TCR repertoires of a handful of healthy adults were deeply sequenced to estimate repertoire size and the extent of clonotype sharing between individuals. Per donor, three plates each were used for CD4 naive and CD4 memory, two for CD8 naive, and one for CD8 memory. Per donor, leukapheresis produced somewhere between about 0.9 and 9 billion PBMCs. To increase sequencing depth and limit assay-specific biases, TCR repertoire library preparation and sequencing were carried out by different laboratories using diverse techniques.

Using the deep immunoSEQ assay, TCR CDR3 regions were amplified from genomic DNA by multiplex PCR. For each cell subset, the extracted genomic DNA was distributed evenly across all wells of several immunoSEQ 96-well plates, and each plate served as one replicate. For sorted subsets, approximately 200 ng of genomic DNA, equivalent to around 31,000 T cell genomes, went into each replicate PCR. Purified libraries were quantified with a Qubit 3.0 fluorometer, sized on a Bioanalyzer 2100, and re-quantified with the KAPA Library Quantification kit. Every immunoSEQ 96-well plate was sequenced on a separate single-read 150-cycle Illumina NextSeq 550 flow cell. As for the authors' bioinformatics: The immunoSEQ output contained only junctional sequences without quality scores, so filtering could not match that applied to full-length reads. Sequences were annotated with PyIR, a Python wrapper for IgBLAST v1.9, and V/J genes and CDR3 were assigned using IMGT germline references. Reads with weak V/J assignments (E-value above 1e-6), missing CDR3, stop codons, out-of-frame junctions, or ambiguous translated residues were removed. V3J clonotypes were defined by identical inferred V gene, J gene, and CDR3 amino acid sequence. To compute the percentage overlap between repertoires, the number of shared unique clonotypes was divided by the size of the smaller repertoire. Richness of each repertoire was evaluated using RTK rarefaction, the Chao1 estimator, and Recon v2.1 estimates of unobserved clonotypes. Generation probabilities were computed with OLGA for all TCRbeta clonotypes obtained by the gDNA method from a few donors. This is the immuneACCESS table as TCRdb keeps it, with only in-frame sequences that have V and J called. A part of the clones is gone; compared with another copy, unresolved V genes explain less than half, and the rest is unexplained. V and J calls and clone size are given by that table; D and trimming were obtained from the DNA. Within this sample are around 2,000,000 clones, with roughly 94% of them counted one time only. The top ten clonotypes cover 0.95% to 1.5% of the sample.

Comment on this clone: Which antigen it targets is not known. Base qualities were left out, and no much larger clone turns up one base away.

Overall results and qualifications from the work: Based on pairwise subsampling, the degree of clonotype sharing among donors was expected to be affected by sequencing depth. Estimated clonotype richness was generally larger for naive than for memory subsets. Incomplete sequencing was indicated by rarefaction of sorted-subset datasets, despite the large sequencing depth. Compared with non-shared clonotypes, the clonotypes found in all four sorted-subset donors had higher generation probabilities. Across a handful of donors, approximately 5% of naive CD4, approximately 4% of naive CD8, approximately 2.5% of memory CD4, and around 0.4% of memory CD8 clonotypes were shared. Because the study included a small number of donors, the genetic and exposure-history diversity represented was limited. Sampling was restricted to blood, and TCR repertoires in tissues likely differ from the TCR repertoires found in blood.

The germline V gene supplies CDR1 SGHVS and CDR2 FNYEAQ. Compared with germline, V lacks 6 bases and J lacks 3 bases; bases without a gene match: 14. From cysteine to phenylalanine, the CDR3 is 17 amino acids long. Only the CDR3 DNA stays, 51 bases, in frame from base 1. For the CD8 naive samples, CD45RO-negative cells were positively selected for CCR7, yielding a CD45RA+CCR7+ population from which TemRA cells were excluded. The donors were healthy, HIV-negative adults with no recently reported acute infections or vaccinations. Only Caucasian adults living in Nashville, Tennessee, USA were represented among the donors. Blood was obtained by leukapheresis, after which PBMCs were separated by Ficoll-Histopaque density gradient centrifugation and cryopreserved in liquid nitrogen vapor phase. Purity and quantity of every magnetically sorted T cell population were checked by analytical flow cytometry. Genomic DNA was isolated from each sorted fraction and quantified by UV absorbance on a Nanodrop 2000c.

Sequencing was carried out using naive CD8+ T cells sorted from blood. The sample's cell subset or site label, decoded: CD45RA+CCR7+. This TCR was sampled from a man younger than 35 in good health. The chain joins TRBV7-6 to TRBJ1-5; the junction holds 7 bases that match TRBD1. For the CDR3, the sequence is CASRKGGGGAPNQPQHF. DNA sequence: TGTGCCAGCAGAAAAGGGGGAGGGGGCGCGCCCAATCAGCCCCAGCATTTT.